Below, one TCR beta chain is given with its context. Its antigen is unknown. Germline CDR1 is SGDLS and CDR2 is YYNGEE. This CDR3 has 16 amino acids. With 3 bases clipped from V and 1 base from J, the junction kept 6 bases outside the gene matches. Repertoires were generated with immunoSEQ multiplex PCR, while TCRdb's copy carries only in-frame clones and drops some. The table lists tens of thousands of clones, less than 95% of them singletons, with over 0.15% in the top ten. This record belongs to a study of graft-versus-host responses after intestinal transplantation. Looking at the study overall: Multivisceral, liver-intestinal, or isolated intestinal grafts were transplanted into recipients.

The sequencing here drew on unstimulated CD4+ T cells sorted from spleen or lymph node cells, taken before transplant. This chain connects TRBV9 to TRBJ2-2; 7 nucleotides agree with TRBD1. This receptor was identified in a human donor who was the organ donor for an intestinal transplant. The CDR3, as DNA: TGTGCCAGCAGCGACCCACAGGGGCTGAACACCGGGGAGCTGTTTTTT. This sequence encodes CASSDPQGLNTGELFF. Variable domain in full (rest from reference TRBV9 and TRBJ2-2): DSGVTQTPKHLITATGQRVTLRCSPRSGDLSVYWYQQSLDQGLQFLIQYYNGEERAKGNILERFSAQQFPDLHSELNLSSLELGDSALYFCASSDPQGLNTGELFFGEGSRLTVL.